What follows are 3 T cell receptor beta chains derived from one specimen sequenced in a study of blood T cell repertoires in COVID-19. Repertoires were generated with immunoSEQ multiplex PCR, while TCRdb's copy carries only in-frame clones and drops some. The data hold some 250,000 clones, with about 87% observed a single time. Sequencing used peripheral blood. The receptors stem from a woman aged 55-69 years with COVID-19, enrolled during active disease.

This clone appeared once. This chain connects TRBV19 to TRBJ1-2; 12 bases match TRBD1. CDR3 length: 16 amino acids. The trim removed 2 bases at V and 8 bases at J, leaving 9 bases unmatched. Per germline, CDR1 LNHDA and CDR2 SQIVND (reference sequence). The CDR3 here is CASSISRDRGLGGYTF. CDR3 DNA sequence: TGTGCCAGTAGTATAAGCCGGGACAGGGGGCTTGGAGGCTACACCTTC. The whole variable domain, remainder taken from reference TRBV19 and TRBJ1-2, is DGGITQSPKYLFRKEGQNVTLSCEQNLNHDAMYWYRQDPGQGLRLIYYSQIVNDFQKGDIAEGYSVSREKKESFPLTVTSAQKNPTAFYLCASSISRDRGLGGYTFGSGTRLTVV.

The genes are TRBV6-5 and TRBJ1-5; D may be TRBD1 (5 bases). The CDR3 totals 15 residues. V lost 4 bases to trimming and J lost 2 bases, with 12 bases between them. Germline lookup yields CDR1 MNHEY and CDR2 SVGAGI. CDR3 protein: CASSSDTGRNQPQHF. The CDR3 nucleotides read TGTGCCAGCAGTTCGGACACCGGACGCAATCAGCCCCAGCATTTT.

The rearrangement links TRBV7-6 to TRBJ2-1, with 9 positions matching TRBD1. V was clipped by 2 bases and J by 3 bases; unmatched bases: 8. Germline CDR1 reads SGHVS; CDR2 reads FNYEAQ. The length of the CDR3 is 17 residues. The CDR3 DNA reads TGTGCCAGCAGCTTATATCTACCGGGACAGGGCTACAATGAGCAGTTCTTC. Its translation: CASSLYLPGQGYNEQFF.